The clone carrying this TCR beta chain was seen only a few times. What it recognizes is unknown. Generated by immunoSEQ multiplex PCR, the TCRdb table keeps only in-frame clones and is missing some. Of some 68,000 clones listed, over 70% were seen once; the top ten hold approximately 12%. The sample belongs to a study of vaccination effects on CD4 cells after COVID-19. Study-wide results and caveats: In healthy vaccinees, only 1 of 255 vaccine-induced clones cross-reacted with common cold coronaviruses. Few convalescent patients and no early post-infection timepoints were included in the study.

Under the ViraFEST assay, PBMC were stimulated with viral peptide pools so that antigen-specific CD4+ T cells expanded. Sequencing was performed afterwards. Culturing for 10 to 11 days preceded CD4+ T cell isolation. Nucleocapsid antibody tests were negative, and the vaccine recipients had no prior SARS-CoV-2 infection. The source material was CD4+ T cells from PBMCs cultured with SARS-CoV-2 spike peptides, sampled before COVID-19 vaccination. The receptor was derived from a human donor who received a COVID-19 vaccine.

The CDR3 sequence is CASRGATVNTEAFF. CDR3 coding DNA: TGCGCCAGCAGGGGGGCAACGGTAAACACTGAAGCTTTCTTT. The V and J genes are TRBV4-1 and TRBJ1-1, with D possibly being TRBD1 (6 bases). This CDR3 is 14 amino acids long. Germline CDR1 reads MGHRA; CDR2 reads YSYEKL. Trimming shortened V by 6 bases and J by 2 bases, and 13 bases separated the two germline ends.